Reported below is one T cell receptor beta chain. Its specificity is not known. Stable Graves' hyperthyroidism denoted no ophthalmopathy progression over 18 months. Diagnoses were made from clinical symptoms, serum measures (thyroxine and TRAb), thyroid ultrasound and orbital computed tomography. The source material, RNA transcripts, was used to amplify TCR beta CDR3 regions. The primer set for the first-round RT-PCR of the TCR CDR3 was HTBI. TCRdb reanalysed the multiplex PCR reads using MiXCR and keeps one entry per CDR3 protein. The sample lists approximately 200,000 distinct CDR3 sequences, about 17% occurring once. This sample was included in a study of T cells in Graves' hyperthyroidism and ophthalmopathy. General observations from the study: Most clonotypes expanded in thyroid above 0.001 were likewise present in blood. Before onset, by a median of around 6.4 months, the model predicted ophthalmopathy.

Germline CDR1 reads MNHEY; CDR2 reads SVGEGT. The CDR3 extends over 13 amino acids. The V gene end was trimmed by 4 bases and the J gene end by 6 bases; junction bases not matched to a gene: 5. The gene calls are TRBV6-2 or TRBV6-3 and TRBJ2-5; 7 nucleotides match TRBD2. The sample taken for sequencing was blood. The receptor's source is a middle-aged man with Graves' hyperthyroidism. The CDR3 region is CASSWERGKTQYF. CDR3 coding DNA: TGTGCCAGCAGTTGGGAGCGGGGTAAGACCCAGTACTTC.